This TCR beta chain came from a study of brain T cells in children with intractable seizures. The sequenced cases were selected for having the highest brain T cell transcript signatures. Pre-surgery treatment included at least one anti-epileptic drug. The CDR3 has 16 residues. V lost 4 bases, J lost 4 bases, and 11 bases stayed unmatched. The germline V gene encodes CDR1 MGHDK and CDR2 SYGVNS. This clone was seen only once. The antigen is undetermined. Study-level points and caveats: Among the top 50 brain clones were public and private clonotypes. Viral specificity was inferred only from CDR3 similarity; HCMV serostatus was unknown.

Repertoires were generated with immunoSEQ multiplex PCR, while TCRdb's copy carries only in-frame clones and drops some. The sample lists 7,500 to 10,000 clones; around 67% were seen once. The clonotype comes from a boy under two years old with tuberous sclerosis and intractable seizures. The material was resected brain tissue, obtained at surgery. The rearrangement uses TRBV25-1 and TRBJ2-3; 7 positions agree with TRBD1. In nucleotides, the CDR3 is TGTGCCAGCAGTGCCTTTACAACAGGGGAACCAGATACGCAGTATTTT. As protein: CASSAFTTGEPDTQYF.